These T cell receptor beta chains were read from a single sample in a study of monozygotic twins with inflammatory bowel disease. TCRdb re-analyzed the 5' RACE reads; it lists each CDR3 protein once, without DNA. This sample contains around 97,000 distinct CDR3 sequences. Sequencing used blood. All receptors come from a human donor with ulcerative colitis or Crohn's disease, or a healthy co-twin of an affected twin (not recorded which). Each CDR3 is given with its conserved first and last residue.

V	J	CDR3
TRBV29-1	TRBJ2-1	CSVADSRYNEQFF
TRBV12-3/TRBV12-4	TRBJ2-2	CASSLAENTGELFF
TRBV12-3/TRBV12-4	TRBJ1-6	CASRQGNSPLDF
TRBV5-6	TRBJ2-7	CASSLLGEQYF
TRBV12-3/TRBV12-4	TRBJ2-2	CASSLSVVHTGELFF
TRBV6-1	TRBJ2-7	CASSERGGTYEQYF
TRBV6-2/TRBV6-3	TRBJ1-1	CASSYRRNIAFF
TRBV18	TRBJ2-3	CASSPAGGPNTDTQYF
TRBV7-9	TRBJ2-2	CASSLGQRSTGELFF
TRBV25-1	TRBJ2-1	CASSEGNGLARDKQFF
TRBV7-9	TRBJ1-2	CASLGQNYGYTF
TRBV20-1	TRBJ2-6	CSASGDSGANVLTF
TRBV20-1	TRBJ2-5	CSAIPPPLETQYF
TRBV15	TRBJ2-5	CATSRLPGTQYF
TRBV5-4	TRBJ2-3	CASSPDPDTQYF
TRBV5-1	TRBJ1-2	CASSLGGGGYTF
TRBV7-2	TRBJ2-5	CASSFQLREMEKTQYF
TRBV7-9	TRBJ2-7	CASSSPRDRSYEQYF
TRBV7-9	TRBJ1-5	CASSLGVGSNQPQHF
TRBV20-1	TRBJ2-5	CSATRREGGETQYF
TRBV28	TRBJ2-2	CASSNLRDRGSLNTGELFF
TRBV5-1	TRBJ2-6	CASSLFGTQLFLSGANVLTF
TRBV12-3/TRBV12-4	TRBJ2-1	CASSTGIGNEQFF
TRBV13	TRBJ2-7	CASSTSISGGYEQYF
TRBV29-1	TRBJ2-5	CSVCRTGETQYF
TRBV19	TRBJ1-2	CASSLLQTGKDNYGYTF
TRBV7-9	TRBJ2-4	CASSNPSSLGIQYF
TRBV27	TRBJ2-7	CASSFKDGASYEQYF
TRBV5-1	TRBJ2-1	CASSSRQGYNEQFF
TRBV14	TRBJ1-1	CASSPRGGTEAFF
TRBV12-3/TRBV12-4	TRBJ1-2	CASTPGEGNYGYTF
TRBV5-4	TRBJ2-2	CASSLTWRRNTGELFF
TRBV6-2/TRBV6-3	TRBJ2-7	CASRVAGDNEQYF
TRBV28	TRBJ2-7	CASSLKLVSYEQYF
TRBV28	TRBJ2-1	CASSLGGALSSYNEQFF
TRBV6-5	TRBJ1-5	CASSIDRGNNQPQHF